This TCR beta chain was captured by sequencing in a study of blood T cells in healthy people across ages. Primed by a sample-barcoded 5' primer and a J-beta primer mix, a second PCR proceeded for roughly 7 to 11 cycles. TCRdb itself ran the 5' RACE reads through MiXCR, one entry per CDR3 protein. The top ten hold 15% to 20% of the sample, which has about 780,000 distinct CDR3 sequences, about half seen once. This clonotype was observed a few times. The CDR3 consists of 17 residues. V lost 1 base to trimming and J lost 0 bases; unmatched junction nucleotides: 8. Germline CDR1 and CDR2: DFQATT and SNEGSKA (reference sequence).

The chain uses TRBV20-1 and TRBJ2-1; 8 positions agree with TRBD2. Sequencing was done on a sample of blood. The clonotype was recovered from a man older than 75 in good health. In nucleotides, the CDR3 is TGCAGTGCTAGAGTGGTTTTGAGCGGGAGCTCCTACAATGAGCAGTTCTTC. Amino acid sequence: CSARVVLSGSSYNEQFF.